This T cell receptor (beta chain) was sequenced during a study of T cells in Graves' hyperthyroidism and ophthalmopathy. The V and J ends lost 3 bases and 2 bases respectively, with 6 bases between them. The CDR3 loop spans 13 amino acids. Per germline, CDR1 LGHNT and CDR2 FRNRAP. This clonotype was picked up a small number of times. What was amplified from RNA transcripts were TCR beta CDR3 regions. Primed by the HTBI set, a first-round RT-PCR was run on the TCR CDR3. TCRdb itself ran the multiplex PCR reads through MiXCR, one entry per CDR3 protein. This sample carries hundreds of thousands of distinct CDR3 sequences, about a sixth of them seen once, and the ten largest clones take more than 3%.

J is TRBJ2-3 and V is TRBV12-5; no clear D. The source material was blood. The sequence came from a woman aged 40 to 50 with Graves' ophthalmopathy. The CDR3, as DNA: TGTGCTAGTGGTTTCGACCTCACAGATACGCAGTATTTT. Translated, it gives CASGFDLTDTQYF.